Below, 19 T cell receptor beta chains from the same sample are listed, as sequenced in a study of T cell repertoires in cytomegalovirus infection (dated by TCRdb to 2018 to 2020). This sample was sequenced with an Illumina HiSeq 1500. TCRdb handled the public reads itself, with Q25 trimming in fastp and clone calling in MiXCR, and kept productive beta chains. One record per CDR3 amino acid sequence lists the most common genes and DNA. For this sample there are some 900,000 distinct CDR3 sequences; about 31% appear just once. Around an eighth of the sample comes from the top ten. These TCRs' antigens remain unknown. The sample's treatment or condition, from its label and the paper: in vitro stimulation with specific CMV peptide epitopes to enrich CMV-specific T cells. The sequenced sample was cultured CD8+ T cells from PBMCs, obtained from culture after CMV antigen stimulation. The receptors shown here come from a human donor in good health (CMV status not recorded). Some clones in this sample may be carry-over from other donors' samples.

This clonotype was found a few times. This chain's CDR3 is CASSYPVPGQGQGTTDTQYF. As DNA, the CDR3 is TGTGCCAGCAGCTACCCCGTCCCGGGACAGGGTCAGGGGACTACAGATACGCAGTATTTT. This chain links TRBV6-2 or TRBV6-3 with TRBJ2-3; 9 positions match TRBD1. The CDR3 totals 20 residues. Germline values: CDR1 MNHEY, CDR2 SVGEGT. Trimming took 6 bases from V and 3 from J; bases not matched to a gene: 22.

The chain joins TRBV6-1 to TRBJ2-1; TRBD1 agrees at 11 bases. Germline assignment: CDR1 MNHNS and CDR2 SASEGT. Losses at the gene ends were 5 bases for V and 2 bases for J; bases not matched to a gene: 5. The length of the CDR3 is 16 residues. This chain's CDR3 is CASSRDRGLTYNEQFF. CDR3 coding DNA: TGTGCCAGCAGTAGGGACAGGGGGTTGACCTACAATGAGCAGTTCTTC.

The chain is built from TRBV4-3 and TRBJ2-1; D is perhaps TRBD1 (5 bases). CDR1 LGHNA and CDR2 YSLEER come from the germline V gene. Trimming pared 8 bases from V and 4 bases from J, leaving 15 bases between. The CDR3 totals 14 residues. The CDR3 DNA is TGCGCCAGCCAGGGTTTCAAGGGGTACAATGAGCAGTTCTTC. Translation gives CASQGFKGYNEQFF.

The genes are TRBV2 and TRBJ1-4; D not resolved. Germline values: CDR1 SNHLY, CDR2 FYNNEI. Trimming removed 7 bases from V and 5 bases from J, with 5 bases in between. The CDR3 has 11 amino acids. In nucleotides, the CDR3 is TGTGCCAGCAAGGGAAATGAAAAACTGTTTTTT. It is translated as CASKGNEKLFF.

This clonotype was detected ten times or more. V usage is TRBV10-3 and J usage is TRBJ2-3; D is undetermined. The CDR3 runs 15 residues. The germline V gene encodes CDR1 ENHRY and CDR2 SYGVKD. V was shortened by 3 bases and J by 2 bases, with 12 bases between the two germline ends. CDR3 nucleotide sequence: TGTGCCATCAGTGACAGTCACACCGTCACAGATACGCAGTATTTT. Protein sequence: CAISDSHTVTDTQYF.

The gene calls are TRBV18 and TRBJ1-1; D gene ambiguous. The CDR3 totals 15 residues. The germline V gene encodes CDR1 KGHSH and CDR2 LQKENI. V was shortened by 2 bases and J by 1 base, with 11 bases between the two germline ends. The CDR3 coding sequence is TGTGCCAGCTCACCATGGCAGCTGGCGAACACTGAAGCTTTCTTT. Encoded protein: CASSPWQLANTEAFF. Full variable domain (remainder filled in from reference TRBV18 and TRBJ1-1): NAGVMQNPRHLVRRRGQEARLRCSPMKGHSHVYWYRQLPEEGLKFMVYLQKENIIDESGMPKERFSAEFPKEGPSILRIQQVVRGDSAAYFCASSPWQLANTEAFFGQGTRLTVV.

This CDR3 reads CASSSGPYTEAFF. CDR3 DNA: TGTGCCAGCAGTTCTGGACCTTACACTGAAGCTTTCTTT. The rearrangement joins TRBV12-3 or TRBV12-4 to TRBJ1-1; D unclear. V lost 4 bases to trimming and J lost 3 bases, with 9 bases between them. This CDR3 has 13 amino acids.

The rearrangement links TRBV6-5 to TRBJ1-1; D possibly corresponds to TRBD1 (6 bases). CDR1 MNHEY and CDR2 SVGAGI come from the germline V gene. With 2 bases removed from V and 4 bases from J, the gap between germline ends came to 23 bases. The CDR3 sequence is 18 residues long. CDR3 sequence reads: CASSYPVHREGFVTEAFF. Here the CDR3 DNA reads TGTGCCAGCAGTTACCCTGTCCACAGGGAAGGATTTGTCACTGAAGCTTTCTTT.

The rearrangement uses TRBV12-3 or TRBV12-4 and TRBJ2-3, with 8 bases matching TRBD2. The CDR3 consists of 14 residues. J was trimmed by 10 bases and V by 3 bases; bases with no gene match: 9. The CDR3 bases are TGTGCCAGCAGTTTGGGACGAGCGGGGGAACCGCAGTATTTT. It is translated as CASSLGRAGEPQYF.

This clonotype showed up just once. The chain joins TRBV28 to TRBJ1-2; no clear D gene. Germline assignment: CDR1 MDHEN and CDR2 SYDVKM. The CDR3 is 15 residues long. V lost 6 bases and J 4 bases, leaving 18 bases between the germline ends. The CDR3 region is CASRRSETEGYGYTF. The CDR3 DNA reads TGTGCCAGCAGGCGCAGCGAAACCGAAGGCTATGGCTACACCTTC.

This clonotype has only one observation. This could be a read error, since a much larger clone is one nucleotide away. V and J are TRBV19 and TRBJ1-1; TRBD1 agrees at 7 bases. The CDR3 has 15 residues. Germline assignment: CDR1 LNHDA and CDR2 SQIVND (reference sequence). CDR3 region: CASSPMGQRGTGAFF. CDR3 nucleotide sequence: TGTGCCAGTAGTCCGATGGGACAGAGGGGCACTGGAGCTTTCTTT.

Only a few counts were recorded for this clonotype. The rearrangement joins TRBV19 to TRBJ2-7; TRBD2 might be the D (5 bases). The germline CDR1 and CDR2 sequences are LNHDA and SQIVND (reference sequence). V lost 5 bases, J lost 3 bases, and 8 bases lay in between. The CDR3 runs to 12 residues. The CDR3 here is CASSARDYEQYF. The CDR3 nucleotides are TGTGCCAGTAGTGCTCGGGACTACGAGCAGTACTTC.

CDR3 protein: CASSQVDRLEQFF. CDR3 nucleotide sequence: TGTGCCAGCAGCCAAGTCGACCGCCTTGAGCAGTTCTTC. J is TRBJ2-1 and V is TRBV4-2; D remains unclear. This CDR3 spans 13 amino acids. V lost 1 base and J 9 bases, leaving 10 bases between the germline ends. Germline CDR1 is LGHNA and CDR2 is YNFKEQ.

This clonotype was detected only a few times. The chain combines TRBV6-5 with TRBJ2-7; 7 bases map to TRBD1. Germline CDR1 is MNHEY and CDR2 is SVGAGI. J lost 1 base, V lost 1 base, and 4 bases had no gene match. The CDR3 covers 15 residues. The CDR3 DNA reads TGTGCCAGCAGTTACTTCGGGACAGAATCCTACGAGCAGTACTTC. Translated: CASSYFGTESYEQYF.

CDR3 nucleotides: TGTGCCAGCAGTTATGACAGTAGTTCCGACTATGGCTACACCTTC. Translating it yields CASSYDSSSDYGYTF. V is TRBV6-5 and J is TRBJ1-2, with D maybe TRBD1 (5 bases). The length of the CDR3 is 15 residues. The V end lost 3 bases, the J end lost 3 bases, and 14 bases lay between the germline ends. Germline values: CDR1 MNHEY, CDR2 SVGAGI.

This clonotype has only a few counts. This sequence joins TRBV7-8 and TRBJ1-5; the D is unclear. Germline V gives CDR1 SGHVS, CDR2 FQNEAQ. This CDR3 is built from 15 residues. V lost 2 bases, J lost 0 bases, and 8 bases lay in between. CDR3 sequence: CASSLKHNSNQPQHF. CDR3 sequence (DNA): TGTGCCAGCAGCTTAAAACATAATAGCAATCAGCCCCAGCATTTT.

This clonotype was seen repeatedly, ten times or more. The chain employs TRBV4-1 and TRBJ2-5; TRBD1 agrees at 8 bases. The CDR3 is made up of 14 amino acids. V shed 4 bases and J 5 bases; nucleotides not matched to a gene: 6. Germline V CDR1 and CDR2: MGHRA, YSYEKL. In nucleotides, the CDR3 is TGCGCCAGCAGCCCAACAGGGGGGAGGGAGACCCAGTACTTC. Translating it yields CASSPTGGRETQYF.

This clonotype appeared many times. Mismatch with germline at one junction end may stem from a read error. The gene calls are TRBV6-2 or TRBV6-3 and TRBJ2-7; D call uncertain. CDR3 length: 12 amino acids. Germline CDR1 is MNHEY and CDR2 is SVGEGT. This CDR3 reads CASSYSSYEQYF. DNA of the CDR3: TGCGCCAGCAGCTACAGCTCCTACGAGCAGTACTTC.

Only one count was recorded for this clonotype. The gene calls are TRBV4-3 and TRBJ1-1; no definite D call. The CDR3 has 15 amino acids. V was shortened by 2 bases and J by 1 base, with 11 bases between the two germline ends. Looked up from germline, CDR1 is LGHNA and CDR2 is YSLEER. The chain's CDR3 is CASSQPSLGNTEAFF. CDR3 DNA: TGCGCCAGCAGCCAACCTTCCCTGGGGAACACTGAAGCTTTCTTT.